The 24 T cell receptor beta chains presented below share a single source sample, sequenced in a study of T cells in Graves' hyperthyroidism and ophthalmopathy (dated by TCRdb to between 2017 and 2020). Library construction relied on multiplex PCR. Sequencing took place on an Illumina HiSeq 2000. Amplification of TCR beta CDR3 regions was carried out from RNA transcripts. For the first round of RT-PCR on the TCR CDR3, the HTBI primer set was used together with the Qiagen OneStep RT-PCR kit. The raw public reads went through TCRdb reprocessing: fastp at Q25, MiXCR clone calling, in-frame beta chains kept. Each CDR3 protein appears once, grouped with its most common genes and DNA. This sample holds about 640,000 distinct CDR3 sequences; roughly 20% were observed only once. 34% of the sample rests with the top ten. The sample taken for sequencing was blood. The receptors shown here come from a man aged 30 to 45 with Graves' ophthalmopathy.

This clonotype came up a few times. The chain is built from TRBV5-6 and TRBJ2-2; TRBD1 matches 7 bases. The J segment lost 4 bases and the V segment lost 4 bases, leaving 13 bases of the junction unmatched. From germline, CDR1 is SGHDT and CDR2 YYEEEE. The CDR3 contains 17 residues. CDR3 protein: CASSVTGLGQSTGELFF. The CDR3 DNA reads TGTGCCAGCAGCGTCACCGGTCTGGGACAGAGCACCGGGGAGCTGTTTTTT.

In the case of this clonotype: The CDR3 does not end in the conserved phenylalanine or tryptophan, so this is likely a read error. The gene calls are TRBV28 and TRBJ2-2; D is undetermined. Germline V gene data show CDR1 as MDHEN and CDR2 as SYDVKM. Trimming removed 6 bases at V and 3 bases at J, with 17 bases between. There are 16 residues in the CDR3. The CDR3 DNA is TGTGCCAGCAGCCTAGGCTACAGACAAGACACCGGGGAGCTGTTTTCT. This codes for CASSLGYRQDTGELFS.

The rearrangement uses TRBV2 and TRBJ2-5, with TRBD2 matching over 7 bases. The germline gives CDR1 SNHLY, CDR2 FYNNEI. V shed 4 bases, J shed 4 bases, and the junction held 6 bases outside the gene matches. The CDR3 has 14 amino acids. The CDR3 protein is CASSVSGGRETQYF. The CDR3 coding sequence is TGTGCCAGCAGTGTTTCGGGGGGTCGAGAGACCCAGTACTTC.

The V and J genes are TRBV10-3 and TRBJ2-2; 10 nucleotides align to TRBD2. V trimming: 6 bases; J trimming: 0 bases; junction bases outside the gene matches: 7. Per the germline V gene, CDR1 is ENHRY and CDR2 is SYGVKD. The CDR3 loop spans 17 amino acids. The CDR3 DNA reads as TGTGCCATCAGATCCGGAACTAGCGGGACGAACACCGGGGAGCTGTTTTTT. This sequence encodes CAIRSGTSGTNTGELFF.

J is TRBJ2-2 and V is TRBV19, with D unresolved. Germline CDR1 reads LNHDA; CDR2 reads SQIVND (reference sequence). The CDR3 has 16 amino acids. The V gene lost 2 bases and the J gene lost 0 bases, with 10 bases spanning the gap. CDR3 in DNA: TGTGCCAGTAGTATAAGGCAGGCAACGAACACCGGGGAGCTGTTTTTT. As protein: CASSIRQATNTGELFF.

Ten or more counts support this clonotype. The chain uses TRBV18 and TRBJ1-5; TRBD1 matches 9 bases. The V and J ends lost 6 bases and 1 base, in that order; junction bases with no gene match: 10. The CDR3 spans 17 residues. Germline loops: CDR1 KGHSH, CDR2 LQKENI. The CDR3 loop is CASSGGQGRGSNQPQHF. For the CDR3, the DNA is TGTGCCAGCTCGGGCGGACAGGGGAGAGGAAGCAATCAGCCCCAGCATTTT.

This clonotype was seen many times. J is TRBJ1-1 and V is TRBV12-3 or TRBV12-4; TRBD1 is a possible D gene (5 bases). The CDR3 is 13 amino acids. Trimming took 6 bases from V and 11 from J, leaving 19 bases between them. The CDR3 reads CASSQIGGGTAFF. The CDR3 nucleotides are TGTGCCAGCAGCCAGATTGGGGGGGGGACGGCTTTCTTT.

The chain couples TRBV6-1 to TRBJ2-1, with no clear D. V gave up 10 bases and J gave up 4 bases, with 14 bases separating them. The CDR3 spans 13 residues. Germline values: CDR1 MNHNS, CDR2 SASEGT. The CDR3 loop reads CATARPDYNEQFF. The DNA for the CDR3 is TGTGCCACCGCTAGACCAGATTACAATGAGCAGTTCTTC.

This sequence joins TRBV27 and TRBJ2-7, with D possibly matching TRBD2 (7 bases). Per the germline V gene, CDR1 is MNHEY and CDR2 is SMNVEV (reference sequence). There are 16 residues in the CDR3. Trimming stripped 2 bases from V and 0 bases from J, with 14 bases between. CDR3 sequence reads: CASSLRGGGSSYEQYF. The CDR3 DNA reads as TGTGCCAGCAGTTTAAGGGGAGGGGGAAGCTCCTACGAGCAGTACTTC.

In DNA form, the CDR3 reads TGCAGCGCCCTCCCCGCAGGGGGAAACACCATATATTTT. It yields the protein CSALPAGGNTIYF. The chain couples TRBV29-1 to TRBJ1-3; tentatively, D is TRBD1 (5 bases). V lost 7 bases and J lost 4, with 14 bases in between. This CDR3 is built from 13 residues. Germline assignment: CDR1 SQVTM and CDR2 ANQGSEA.

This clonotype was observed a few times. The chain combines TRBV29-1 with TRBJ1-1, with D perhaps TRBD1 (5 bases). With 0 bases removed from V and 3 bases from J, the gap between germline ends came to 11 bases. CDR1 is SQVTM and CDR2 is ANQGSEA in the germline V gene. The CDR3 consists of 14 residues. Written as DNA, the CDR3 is TGCAGCGTTGAAGAGGGGGGGGAGGACACTGAAGCTTTCTTT. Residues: CSVEEGGEDTEAFF.

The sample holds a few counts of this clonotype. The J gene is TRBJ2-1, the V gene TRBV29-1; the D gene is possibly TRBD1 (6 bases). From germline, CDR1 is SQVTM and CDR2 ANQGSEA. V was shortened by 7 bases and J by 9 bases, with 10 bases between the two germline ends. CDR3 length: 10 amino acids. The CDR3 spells CSGQVGEQFF. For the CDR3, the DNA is TGCAGCGGACAGGTCGGTGAGCAGTTCTTC.

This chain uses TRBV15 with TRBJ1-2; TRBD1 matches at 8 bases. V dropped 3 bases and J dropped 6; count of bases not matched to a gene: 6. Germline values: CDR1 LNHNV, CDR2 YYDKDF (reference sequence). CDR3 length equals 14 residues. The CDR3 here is CATSRLETGDGYTF. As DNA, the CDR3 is TGTGCCACCAGCAGGTTAGAGACAGGGGATGGCTACACCTTC.

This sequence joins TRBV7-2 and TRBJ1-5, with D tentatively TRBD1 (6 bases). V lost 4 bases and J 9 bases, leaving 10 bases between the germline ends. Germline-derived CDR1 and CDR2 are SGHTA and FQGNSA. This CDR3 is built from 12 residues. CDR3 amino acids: CASSSQGRPQHF. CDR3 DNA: TGTGCCAGCAGCTCACAGGGTCGGCCCCAGCATTTT. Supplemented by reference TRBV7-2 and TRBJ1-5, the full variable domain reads GAGVSQSPSNKVTEKGKDVELRCDPISGHTALYWYRQSLGQGLEFLIYFQGNSAPDKSGLPSDRFSAERTGGSVSTLTIQRTQQEDSAVYLCASSSQGRPQHFGDGTRLSIL.

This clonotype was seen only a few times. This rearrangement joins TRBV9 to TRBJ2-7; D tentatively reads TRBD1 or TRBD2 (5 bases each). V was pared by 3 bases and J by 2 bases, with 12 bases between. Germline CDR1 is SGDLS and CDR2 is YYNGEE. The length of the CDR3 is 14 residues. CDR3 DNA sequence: TGTGCCAGCAGCGACGGGGACGGCGCCTACGAGCAGTACTTC. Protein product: CASSDGDGAYEQYF. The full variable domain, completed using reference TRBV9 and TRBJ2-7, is DSGVTQTPKHLITATGQRVTLRCSPRSGDLSVYWYQQSLDQGLQFLIQYYNGEERAKGNILERFSAQQFPDLHSELNLSSLELGDSALYFCASSDGDGAYEQYFGPGTRLTVT.

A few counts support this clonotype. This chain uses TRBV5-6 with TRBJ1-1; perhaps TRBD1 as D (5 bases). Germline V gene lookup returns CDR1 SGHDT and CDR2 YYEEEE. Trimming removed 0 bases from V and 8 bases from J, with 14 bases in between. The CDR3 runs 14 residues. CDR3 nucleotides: TGTGCCAGCAGCTTGGGCGGGGACCCGGAGGAAGCTTTCTTT. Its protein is CASSLGGDPEEAFF.

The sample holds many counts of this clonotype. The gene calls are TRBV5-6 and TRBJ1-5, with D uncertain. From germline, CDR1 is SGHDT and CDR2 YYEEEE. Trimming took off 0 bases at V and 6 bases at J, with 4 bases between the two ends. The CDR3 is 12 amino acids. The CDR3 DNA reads TGTGCCAGCAGCTTGGGGTCTCAGCCCCAGCATTTT. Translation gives CASSLGSQPQHF.

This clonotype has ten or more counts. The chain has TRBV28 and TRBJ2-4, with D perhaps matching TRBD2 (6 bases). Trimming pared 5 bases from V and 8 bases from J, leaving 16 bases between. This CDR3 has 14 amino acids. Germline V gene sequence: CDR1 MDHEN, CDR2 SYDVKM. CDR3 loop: CASSLDGGFDIQYF. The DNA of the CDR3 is TGTGCCAGCAGTCTGGATGGGGGGTTTGACATTCAGTACTTC.

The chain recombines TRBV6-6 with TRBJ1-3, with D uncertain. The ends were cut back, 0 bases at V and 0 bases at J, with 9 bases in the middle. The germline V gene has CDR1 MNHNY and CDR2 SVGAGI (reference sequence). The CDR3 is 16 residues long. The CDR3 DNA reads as TGTGCCAGCAGTTACTCGATCCGGAGCTCTGGAAACACCATATATTTT. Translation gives CASSYSIRSSGNTIYF.

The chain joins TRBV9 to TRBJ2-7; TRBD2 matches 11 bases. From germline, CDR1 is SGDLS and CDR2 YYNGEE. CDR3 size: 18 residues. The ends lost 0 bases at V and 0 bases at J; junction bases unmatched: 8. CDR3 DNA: TGTGCCAGCAGCGTAGGTCCAGCCGGGACTAGCGGCTCCTACGAGCAGTACTTC. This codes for CASSVGPAGTSGSYEQYF.

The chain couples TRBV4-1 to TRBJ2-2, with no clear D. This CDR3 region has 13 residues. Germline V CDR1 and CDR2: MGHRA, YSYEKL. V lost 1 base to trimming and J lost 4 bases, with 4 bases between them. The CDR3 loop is CASSQVLTGELFF. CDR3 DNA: TGCGCCAGCAGCCAAGTACTCACCGGGGAGCTGTTTTTT.

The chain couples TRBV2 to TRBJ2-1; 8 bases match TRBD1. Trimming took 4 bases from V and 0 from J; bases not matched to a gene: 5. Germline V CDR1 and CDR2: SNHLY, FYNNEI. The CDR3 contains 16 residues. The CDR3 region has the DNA TGTGCCAGCAGTGCGAGGACAGGGAGCTCCTACAATGAGCAGTTCTTC. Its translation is CASSARTGSSYNEQFF.

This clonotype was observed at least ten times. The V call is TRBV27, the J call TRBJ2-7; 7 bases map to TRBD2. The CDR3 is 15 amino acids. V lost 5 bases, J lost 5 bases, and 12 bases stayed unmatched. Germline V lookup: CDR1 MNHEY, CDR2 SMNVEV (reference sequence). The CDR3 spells CASSTLGGGGHEQYF. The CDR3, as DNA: TGTGCCAGCAGTACCCTCGGCGGGGGAGGCCACGAGCAGTACTTC.

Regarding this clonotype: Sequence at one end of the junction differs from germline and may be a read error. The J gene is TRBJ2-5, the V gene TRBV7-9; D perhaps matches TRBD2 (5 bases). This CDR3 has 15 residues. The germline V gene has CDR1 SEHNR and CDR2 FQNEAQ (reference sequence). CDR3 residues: CASSLAPSSGETKYF. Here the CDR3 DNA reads TGTGCCAGCAGCTTAGCACCATCGTCCGGGGAGACCAAGTACTTC.